This TCR beta chain is drawn from a study of siplizumab effects on memory and regulatory T cells. Study-wide results and limits: About 75-96% of proliferating CD4+ or CD8+ clones had no assignable naive or memory phenotype.

V lost 3 bases and J lost 5, with 16 bases in between. Germline CDR1 and CDR2: ENHRY and SYGVKD. The CDR3 runs to 15 residues. Data came from immunoSEQ multiplex PCR; TCRdb stores just in-frame clones and leaves some out. Here the sample spans roughly 60,000 clones, nearly 98% being singletons. Of note for this clone: No antigen is known for it.

V and J are TRBV10-3 and TRBJ1-2; D may be TRBD1 (5 bases). This clonotype was obtained from a human donor in good health. Specimen: naive CD8+ T cells sorted from blood. The chain's CDR3 is CAISEGADPGYGYTF. DNA of the CDR3: TGTGCCATCAGTGAAGGGGCTGACCCGGGATATGGCTACACCTTC.